Included here is one T cell receptor (beta chain) sequence, with context. The antigen remains undetermined. The CDR3 regions of TCR beta were amplified from RNA transcripts. The HTBI primer set was used in a first-round RT-PCR of the TCR CDR3. TCRdb ran MiXCR on the multiplex PCR reads and lists one entry per CDR3 protein. The sample records about 570,000 distinct CDR3 sequences, about 43% being singletons. The sample is drawn from a study of T cells in Graves' hyperthyroidism and ophthalmopathy. This CDR3 has 14 amino acids. The germline V gene encodes CDR1 MNHNY and CDR2 SVGAGI (reference sequence). Trimming took off 6 bases at V and 6 bases at J, with 18 bases between the two ends. Study-wide results and limits: Blood also held most thyroid clonotypes expanded beyond 0.001. Onset of ophthalmopathy came a median roughly 6.5 months after the model predicted it.

The rearrangement links TRBV6-6 to TRBJ2-7; weak D call: TRBD2 (6 bases). The clonotype was recovered from an adult woman with Graves' disease, either hyperthyroidism or ophthalmopathy (not recorded which). Material for sequencing was peripheral blood or thyroid tissue (not recorded which). The CDR3, as DNA: TGTGCCAGCAGCTTAGCGGCCCACGGTCGCGAGCAGTACTTC. Its protein is CASSLAAHGREQYF.